The subject of this entry is one TCR beta chain. This sample is drawn from a study of blood T cell repertoires in COVID-19. Study in general: The United States, Italy and Spain were the sources of the acute and convalescent COVID-19 samples. PBMCs, B-cell-depleted T cells, or T cells were the source of the cDNA or gDNA that made up the material.

The CDR3 runs to 18 residues. Trimming left V 2 bases short and J 3 bases short, with 21 bases between. In germline, CDR1 is LGHDT, CDR2 YNNKEL (reference sequence). In the original workflow: It was from reference gene primer amplification that nucleated cell counts were estimated. The protocol was immunoSEQ multiplex PCR, while the TCRdb copy is restricted to in-frame clones and leaves out a portion. D and trimming were read from the DNA, whereas the V and J calls and clone size are those reported in that table. The repertoire has some 290,000 clones, 70% to 90% of them found once; the top ten carry roughly 4.5%.

This sequence originates from a man in his sixties who had recovered from COVID-19. The specimen was peripheral blood. The chain has TRBV3-1 (or the pseudogene TRBV3-2) and TRBJ2-3, with D possibly TRBD2 on 7 matching bases. CDR3 DNA sequence: TGTGCCAGCAGCCAAAGCAGCCGAGCGCGGGGGCGTACAGATACGCAGTATTTT. Its translation is CASSQSSRARGRTDTQYF.